Ten or more counts support the clone carrying this T cell receptor beta chain. The antigen is not known. For ophthalmopathy patients, the Clinical Activity Score was at least 3 and the NOSPECS grade at least 4; duration was under 3 months. From germline, CDR1 is GTSNPN and CDR2 SVGIG (reference sequence). Germline trimming cut 0 bases from V and 4 bases from J; bases unmatched to any gene: 2. CDR3 size: 14 residues. This specimen comes from a study of T cells in Graves' hyperthyroidism and ophthalmopathy. The TCR beta CDR3 regions underwent amplification using RNA transcripts as the source. HTBI primers were employed in a first-round RT-PCR of the TCR CDR3. TCRdb called the multiplex PCR reads again in MiXCR, with one record for every CDR3 protein. The table includes a few hundred thousand distinct CDR3 sequences, 12% to 15% detected once. General study results and limits: Ophthalmopathy stood apart from stable hyperthyroidism in a 13 V-J model. For ophthalmopathy, model prediction preceded onset by a median 6.5 months. Most clonotypes that expanded in the thyroid above 0.001 also showed up in blood.

The rearrangement joins TRBV30 to TRBJ2-5, with 10 nucleotides matching TRBD2. What was sequenced was blood. The receptor was derived from a woman in her fifties or sixties with Graves' ophthalmopathy. The CDR3 here is CAWSVVAGGETQYF. CDR3 coding DNA: TGTGCCTGGAGTGTAGTAGCGGGAGGAGAGACCCAGTACTTC.